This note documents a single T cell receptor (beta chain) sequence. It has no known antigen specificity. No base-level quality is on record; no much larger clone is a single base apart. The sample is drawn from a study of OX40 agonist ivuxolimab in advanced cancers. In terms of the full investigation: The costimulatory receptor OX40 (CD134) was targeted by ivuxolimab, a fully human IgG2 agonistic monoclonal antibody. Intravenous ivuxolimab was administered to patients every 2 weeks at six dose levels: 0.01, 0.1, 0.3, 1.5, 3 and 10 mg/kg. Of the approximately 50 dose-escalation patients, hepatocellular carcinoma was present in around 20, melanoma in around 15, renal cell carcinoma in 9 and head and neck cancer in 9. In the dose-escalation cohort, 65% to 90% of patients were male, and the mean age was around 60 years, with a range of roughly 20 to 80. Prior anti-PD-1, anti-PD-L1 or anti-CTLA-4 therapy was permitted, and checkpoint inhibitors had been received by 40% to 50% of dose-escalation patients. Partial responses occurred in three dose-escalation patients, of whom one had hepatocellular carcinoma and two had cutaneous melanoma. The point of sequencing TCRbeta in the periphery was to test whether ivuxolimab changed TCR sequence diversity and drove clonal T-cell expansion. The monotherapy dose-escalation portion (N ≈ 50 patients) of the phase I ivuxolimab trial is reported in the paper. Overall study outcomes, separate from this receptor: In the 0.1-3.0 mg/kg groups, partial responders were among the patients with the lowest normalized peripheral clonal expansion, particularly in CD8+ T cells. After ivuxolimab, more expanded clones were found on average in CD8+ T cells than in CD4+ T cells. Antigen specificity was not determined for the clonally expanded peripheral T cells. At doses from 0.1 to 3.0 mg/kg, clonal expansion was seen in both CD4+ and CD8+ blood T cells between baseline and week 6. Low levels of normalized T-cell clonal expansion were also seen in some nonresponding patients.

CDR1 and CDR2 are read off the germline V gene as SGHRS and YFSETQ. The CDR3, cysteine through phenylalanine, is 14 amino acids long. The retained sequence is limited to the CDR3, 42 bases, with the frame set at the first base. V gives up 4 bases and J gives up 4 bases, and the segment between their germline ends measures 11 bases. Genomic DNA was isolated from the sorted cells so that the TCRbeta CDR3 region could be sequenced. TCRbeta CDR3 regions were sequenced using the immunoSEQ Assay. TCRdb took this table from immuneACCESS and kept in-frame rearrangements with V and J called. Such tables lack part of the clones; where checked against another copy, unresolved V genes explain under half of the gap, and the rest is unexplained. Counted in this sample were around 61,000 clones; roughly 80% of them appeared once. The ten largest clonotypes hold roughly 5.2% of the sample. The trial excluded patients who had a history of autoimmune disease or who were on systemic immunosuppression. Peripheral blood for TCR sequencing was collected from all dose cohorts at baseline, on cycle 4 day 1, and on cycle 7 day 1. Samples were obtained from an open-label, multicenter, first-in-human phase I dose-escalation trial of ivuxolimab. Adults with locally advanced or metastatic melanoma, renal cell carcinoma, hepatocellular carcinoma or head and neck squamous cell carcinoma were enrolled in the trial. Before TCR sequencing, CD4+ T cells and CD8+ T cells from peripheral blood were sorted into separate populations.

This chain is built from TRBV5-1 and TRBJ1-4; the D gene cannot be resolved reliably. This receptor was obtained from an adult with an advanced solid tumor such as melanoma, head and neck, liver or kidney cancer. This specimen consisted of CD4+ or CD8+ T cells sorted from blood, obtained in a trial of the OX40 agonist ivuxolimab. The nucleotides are TGCGCCAGCAGCCCCACGGGGTATAATGAAAAACTGTTTTTT. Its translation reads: CASSPTGYNEKLFF.